This T cell receptor (beta chain) was found in a study of T cell changes during pregnancy in multiple sclerosis. Sequencing was performed with immunoSEQ multiplex PCR; in TCRdb, only in-frame clones are kept and a portion is missing. In the table there are 55,000 to 75,000 clones, under 95% of which are singletons. CDR3 length: 13 residues. Trimming took 5 bases from V and 9 from J, leaving 13 bases between them. Germline V gene data show CDR1 as SGHAT and CDR2 as FQNNGV. The source is a female donor in good health, enrolled as a control in a pregnancy study. Sample: peripheral blood, taken in the third trimester of pregnancy. J is TRBJ2-2 and V is TRBV11-2, with D tentatively TRBD1 (5 bases). The CDR3 DNA reads as TGTGCCAGCAGCCACCACGACAGCCGGGAGCTGTTTTTT. Translating gives CASSHHDSRELFF.